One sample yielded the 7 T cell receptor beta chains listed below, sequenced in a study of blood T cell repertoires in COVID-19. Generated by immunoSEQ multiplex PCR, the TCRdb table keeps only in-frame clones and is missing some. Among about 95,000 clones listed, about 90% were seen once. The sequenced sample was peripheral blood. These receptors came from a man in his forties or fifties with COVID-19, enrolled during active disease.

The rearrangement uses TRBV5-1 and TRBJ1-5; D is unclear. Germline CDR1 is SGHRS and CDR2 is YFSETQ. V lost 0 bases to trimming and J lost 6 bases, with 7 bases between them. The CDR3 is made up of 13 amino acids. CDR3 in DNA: TGCGCCAGCAGCTTGGGAGGAAGTCAGCCCCAGCATTTT. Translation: CASSLGGSQPQHF.

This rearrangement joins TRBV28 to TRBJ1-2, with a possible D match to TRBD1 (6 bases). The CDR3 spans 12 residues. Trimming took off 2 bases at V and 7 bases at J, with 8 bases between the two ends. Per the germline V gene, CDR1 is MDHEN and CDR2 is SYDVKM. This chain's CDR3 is CASSLTGSGYTF. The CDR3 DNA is TGTGCCAGCAGTTTAACAGGGAGTGGCTACACCTTC.

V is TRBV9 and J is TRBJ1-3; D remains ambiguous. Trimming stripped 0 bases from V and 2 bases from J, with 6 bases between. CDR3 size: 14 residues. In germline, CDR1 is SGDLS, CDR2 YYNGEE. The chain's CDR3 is CASSVETAGNTIYF. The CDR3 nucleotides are TGTGCCAGCAGCGTAGAAACGGCTGGAAACACCATATATTTT. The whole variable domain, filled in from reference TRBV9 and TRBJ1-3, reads DSGVTQTPKHLITATGQRVTLRCSPRSGDLSVYWYQQSLDQGLQFLIQYYNGEERAKGNILERFSAQQFPDLHSELNLSSLELGDSALYFCASSVETAGNTIYFGEGSWLTVV.

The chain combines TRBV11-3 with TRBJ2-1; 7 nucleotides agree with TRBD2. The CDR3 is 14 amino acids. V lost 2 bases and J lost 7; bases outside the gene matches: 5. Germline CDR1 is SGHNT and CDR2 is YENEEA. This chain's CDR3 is CASSLRREGNEQFF. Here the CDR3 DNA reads TGTGCCAGCAGCTTAAGGAGGGAGGGGAATGAGCAGTTCTTC. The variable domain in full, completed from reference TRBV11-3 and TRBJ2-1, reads EAGVVQSPRYKIIEKKQPVAFWCNPISGHNTLYWYLQNLGQGPELLIRYENEEAVDDSQLPKDRFSAERLKGVDSTLKIQPAELGDSAVYLCASSLRREGNEQFFGPGTRLTVL.

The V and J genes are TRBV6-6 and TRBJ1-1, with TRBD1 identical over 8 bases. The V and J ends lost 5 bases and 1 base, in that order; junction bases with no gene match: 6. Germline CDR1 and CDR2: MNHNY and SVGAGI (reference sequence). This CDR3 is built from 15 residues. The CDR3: CASSDQDRANTEAFF. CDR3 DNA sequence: TGTGCCAGCAGTGACCAGGACAGGGCGAACACTGAAGCTTTCTTT.

The CDR3 DNA follows: TGTGCCAGCAGTTACTCTGGGCAATCCTACAATGAGCAGTTCTTC. It yields the protein CASSYSGQSYNEQFF. This chain links TRBV6-5 with TRBJ2-1; D unclear. The germline V and J ends were trimmed by 0 bases and 1 base, with 7 bases remaining between them. Germline V lookup: CDR1 MNHEY, CDR2 SVGAGI. The length of the CDR3 is 15 residues.

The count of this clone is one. The CDR3 region has the DNA TGTGCCAGCAAAATACAGGGGGGTAGGGAAAACACCATATATTTT. Its translation: CASKIQGGRENTIYF. The chain is built from TRBV6-5 and TRBJ1-3, with 8 bases identical to TRBD1. This CDR3 is built from 15 residues. V was pared by 7 bases and J by 6 bases, with 11 bases of the junction left unmatched. Germline V gene sequence: CDR1 MNHEY, CDR2 SVGAGI.